This TCR beta chain was retrieved from a study of blood T cell repertoires in COVID-19. About the study: Samples came from the United States, Italy and Spain, spanning acute and convalescent COVID-19. T cells, B-cell-depleted T cells, or PBMCs supplied cDNA or gDNA.

In the authors' workflow: Amplification from reference gene primers served as the basis for estimated nucleated cell counts. Some clones are missing from TCRdb's copy, which holds only in-frame ones; the method was immunoSEQ multiplex PCR. V and J calls and clone size are those listed in that table; D and trimming were worked out from the DNA. The data contain 150,000 or so clones, over 80% of them singletons. The CDR3 length is 13 residues. CDR1 and CDR2 (germline): MNHEY, SVGAGI. The V and J ends lost 8 bases and 7 bases respectively, with 14 bases between them. Material for sequencing was peripheral blood. This receptor was obtained from a woman in her forties or fifties with acute or convalescent COVID-19. This chain uses TRBV6-5 with TRBJ1-4, with D hard to call. CDR3 sequence (DNA): TGTGCCAGCCGGTCTCCCCTGGTTGAAAAACTGTTTTTT. Protein sequence: CASRSPLVEKLFF.